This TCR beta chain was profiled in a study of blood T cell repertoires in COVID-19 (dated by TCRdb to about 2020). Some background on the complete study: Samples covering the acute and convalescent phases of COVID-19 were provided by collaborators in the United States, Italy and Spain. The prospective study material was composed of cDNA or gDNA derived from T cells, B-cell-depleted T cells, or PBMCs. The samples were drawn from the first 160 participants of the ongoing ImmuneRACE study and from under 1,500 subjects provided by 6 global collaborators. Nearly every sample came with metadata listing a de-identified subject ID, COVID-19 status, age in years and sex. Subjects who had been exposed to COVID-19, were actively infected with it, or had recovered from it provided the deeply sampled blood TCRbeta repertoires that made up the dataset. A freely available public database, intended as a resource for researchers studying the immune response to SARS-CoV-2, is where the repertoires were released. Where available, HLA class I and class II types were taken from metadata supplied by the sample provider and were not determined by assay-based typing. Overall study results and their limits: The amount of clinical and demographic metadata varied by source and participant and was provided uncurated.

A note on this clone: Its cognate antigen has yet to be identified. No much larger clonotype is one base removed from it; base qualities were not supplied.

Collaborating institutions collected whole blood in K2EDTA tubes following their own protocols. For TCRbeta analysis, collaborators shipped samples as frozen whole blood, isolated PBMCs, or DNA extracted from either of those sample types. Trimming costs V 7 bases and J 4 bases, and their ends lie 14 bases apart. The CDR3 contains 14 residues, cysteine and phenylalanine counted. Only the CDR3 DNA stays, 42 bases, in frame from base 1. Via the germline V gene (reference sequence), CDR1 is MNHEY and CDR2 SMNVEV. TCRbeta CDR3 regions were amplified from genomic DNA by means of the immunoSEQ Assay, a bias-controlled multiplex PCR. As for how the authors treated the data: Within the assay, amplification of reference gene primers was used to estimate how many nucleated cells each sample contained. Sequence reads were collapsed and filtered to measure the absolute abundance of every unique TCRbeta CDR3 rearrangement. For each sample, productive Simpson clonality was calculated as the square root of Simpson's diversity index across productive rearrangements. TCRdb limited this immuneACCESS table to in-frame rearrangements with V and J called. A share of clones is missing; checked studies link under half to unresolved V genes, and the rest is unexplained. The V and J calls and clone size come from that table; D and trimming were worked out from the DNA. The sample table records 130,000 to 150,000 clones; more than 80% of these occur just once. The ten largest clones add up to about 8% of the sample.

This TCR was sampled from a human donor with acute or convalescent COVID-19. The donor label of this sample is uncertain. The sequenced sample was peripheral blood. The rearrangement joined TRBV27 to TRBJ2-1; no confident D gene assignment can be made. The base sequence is TGTGCCAGCAAGGAGCAGAGATCTTACAATGAGCAGTTCTTC. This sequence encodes CASKEQRSYNEQFF.